The entry below gives a single TCR beta chain sequence along with its context. Using immunoSEQ multiplex PCR, the repertoire was profiled, and TCRdb retains in-frame clones only, with some absent. Here the sample spans roughly 80,000 clones, 84% being singletons. Systemic immunosuppression or a history of autoimmune disease excluded patients. The data stem from a study of OX40 agonist ivuxolimab in advanced cancers. In the study overall: An agonistic human IgG2 monoclonal antibody against OX40 (CD134) was given.

Deletions cut 4 bases from V and 1 base from J, with 10 bases between. CDR3 length equals 14 residues. Per the germline V gene, CDR1 is MGHDK and CDR2 is SYGVNS. The starting material was CD4+ or CD8+ T cells sorted from blood, obtained in a trial of the OX40 agonist ivuxolimab. This sequence was found in an adult with an advanced solid tumor such as melanoma, head and neck, liver or kidney cancer. V is TRBV25-1 and J is TRBJ2-5; no clear D. The CDR3 is CASSAPPGQETQYF. The CDR3 region has the DNA TGTGCCAGCAGTGCCCCTCCCGGCCAAGAGACCCAGTACTTC.